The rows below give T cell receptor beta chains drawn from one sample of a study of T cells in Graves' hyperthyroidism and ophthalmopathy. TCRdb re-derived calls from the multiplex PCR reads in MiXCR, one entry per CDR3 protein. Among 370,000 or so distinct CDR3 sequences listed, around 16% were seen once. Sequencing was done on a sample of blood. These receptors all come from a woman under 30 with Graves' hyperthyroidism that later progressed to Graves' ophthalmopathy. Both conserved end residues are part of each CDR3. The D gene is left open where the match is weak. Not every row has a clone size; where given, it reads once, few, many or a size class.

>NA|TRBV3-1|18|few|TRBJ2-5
TGTGCCAGCAGCCAAGAAGAAACTTGGGGCGGAGGTCAAGAGACCCAGTACTTC
CASSQEETWGGGQETQYF
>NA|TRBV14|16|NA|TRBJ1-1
TGTGCCAGCAGCCAAGATCGACCGGGACGGAGGACTGAAGCTTTCTTT
CASSQDRPGRRTEAFF
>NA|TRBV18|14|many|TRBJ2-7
TGTGCCAGCTCACCACCTCCGGGACGGTACGAGCAGTACTTC
CASSPPPGRYEQYF
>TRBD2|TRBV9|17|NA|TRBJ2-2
TGTGCCAGCAGCGTAGCTAATGTAGCGGGACCCACCGGGGAGCTGTTTTTT
CASSVANVAGPTGELFF
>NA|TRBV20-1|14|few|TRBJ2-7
TGCAGTGCTACCAGGGCAGTTGCCTCCTACGAGCAGTACTTC
CSATRAVASYEQYF
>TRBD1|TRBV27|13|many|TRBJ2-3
TGTGCCAGCAGTAGGACAGGGACAGATACGCAGTATTTT
CASSRTGTDTQYF
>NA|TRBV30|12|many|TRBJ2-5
TGTGCCTGGACTACAGGGCAAGAGACCCAGTACTTC
CAWTTGQETQYF
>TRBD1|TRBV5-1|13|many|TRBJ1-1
TGCGCCAGCAGGTATCAGGGGGAAACTGAAGCTTTCTTT
CASRYQGETEAFF
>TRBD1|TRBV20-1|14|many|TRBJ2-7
TGCAGTGCTAGAGAGGGGACAGGGCGGGACGAGCAGTACTTC
CSAREGTGRDEQYF
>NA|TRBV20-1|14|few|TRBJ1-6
TGCAGTGCTCTGGAGGGGGGTATACATTCACCCCTCCACTTT
CSALEGGIHSPLHF
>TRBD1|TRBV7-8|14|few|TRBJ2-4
TGTGCCAGCAGCGAACAGGGGGTTAAAAACATTCAGTACTTC
CASSEQGVKNIQYF
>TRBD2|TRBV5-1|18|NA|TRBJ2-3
TGCGCCAGCAGCTTGGCTCCCCTAGCGGGGGTGTCGACAGATACGCAGTATTTT
CASSLAPLAGVSTDTQYF
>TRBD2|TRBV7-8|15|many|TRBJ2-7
TGTGCCAGCAGCTTAGTCCAGCGGGAGCTGAACGAGCAGTACTTC
CASSLVQRELNEQYF
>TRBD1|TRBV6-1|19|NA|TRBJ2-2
TGTGCCAGCAGTCCAGACAGGGGGCTCAAGCGGATCAGCACCGGGGAGCTGTTTTTT
CASSPDRGLKRISTGELFF
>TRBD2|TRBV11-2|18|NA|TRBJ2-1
TGTGCCAGCAGCTCAAGGACTAGCGGGAGGATAGCCTACAATGAGCAGTTCTTC
CASSSRTSGRIAYNEQFF
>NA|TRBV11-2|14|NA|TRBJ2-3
TGTGCCAGCAGCTTAGGGGGGACCCCTGATACGCAGTATTTT
CASSLGGTPDTQYF
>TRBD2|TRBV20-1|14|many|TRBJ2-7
TGCAGTGCTAGAGGGGGGACTAGCAGCTACGAGCAGTACTTC
CSARGGTSSYEQYF
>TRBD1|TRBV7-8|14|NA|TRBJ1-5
TGTGCCAGCAGTTCCCAGGGGGCAGGGCAGCCCCAGCATTTT
CASSSQGAGQPQHF
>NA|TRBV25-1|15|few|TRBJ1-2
TGTGCCAGCAGTGGTCCGTCAGATTCTAACTATGGCTACACCTTC
CASSGPSDSNYGYTF
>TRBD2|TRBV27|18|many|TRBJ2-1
TGTGCCAGCAGTTTACCCCCTTTAGCGGGAGGTTTCTACAATGAGCAGTTCTTC
CASSLPPLAGGFYNEQFF
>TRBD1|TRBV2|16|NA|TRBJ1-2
TGTGCCAGCAGTGAACTCTCCCACGGACAGGGTGGTGGCTACACCTTC
CASSELSHGQGGGYTF
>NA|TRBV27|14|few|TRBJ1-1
TGTGCCAGCAGTCCCGGGGGAGGGGACACTGAAGCTTTCTTT
CASSPGGGDTEAFF
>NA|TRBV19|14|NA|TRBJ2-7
TGTGCCAGTAGTAGAACATTCCCGGCCGGCGAGCAGTACTTC
CASSRTFPAGEQYF
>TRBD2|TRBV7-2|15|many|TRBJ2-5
TGTGCCAGCAGACCAGCGGGGGGGGGCCAAGAGACCCAGTACTTC
CASRPAGGGQETQYF
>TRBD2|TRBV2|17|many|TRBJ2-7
TGTGCCAGCAGCTCGGTAGATACTAGCGGGAGTATTTACGAGCAGTACTTC
CASSSVDTSGSIYEQYF
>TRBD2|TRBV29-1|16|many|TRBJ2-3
TGCAGCGTTGAAGGTCCACTAGCGGGGGACACAGATACGCAGTATTTT
CSVEGPLAGDTDTQYF
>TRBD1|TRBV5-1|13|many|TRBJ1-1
TGCGCCAGCAGCCCCAGGGGGGGCACTGAAGCTTTCTTT
CASSPRGGTEAFF
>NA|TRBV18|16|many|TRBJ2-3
TGTGCCAGCTCACCAGTGGAGGGAGTGAGGCCAGATACGCAGTATTTT
CASSPVEGVRPDTQYF
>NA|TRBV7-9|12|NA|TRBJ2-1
TGTGCCAGCAGCGCGCCGGGGAATGAGCAGTTCTTC
CASSAPGNEQFF
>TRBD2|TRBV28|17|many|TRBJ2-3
TGTGCCAGCAGTTTACCCTTAGCGGGAGGGCCCTCAGATACGCAGTATTTT
CASSLPLAGGPSDTQYF
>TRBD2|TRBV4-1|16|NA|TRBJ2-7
TGCGCCAGCAGCCGGAGCCCTTTACTAGCGGACTACGAGCAGTACTTC
CASSRSPLLADYEQYF
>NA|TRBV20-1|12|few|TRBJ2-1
TGCAGTGCTGCGGGAAGGGGCAATGAGCAGTTCTTC
CSAAGRGNEQFF
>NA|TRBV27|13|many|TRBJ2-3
TGTGCCAGCAGTCTCGCAGGGCCAGATACGCAGTATTTT
CASSLAGPDTQYF
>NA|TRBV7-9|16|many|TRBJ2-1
TGTGCCAGCAGCTTACAGGGGACTGCGAGGGCACGGGAGCAGTTCTTC
CASSLQGTARAREQFF
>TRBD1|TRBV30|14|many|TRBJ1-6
TGTGCCTGGAAGACAGGGGGAAAATATTCACCCCTCCACTTT
CAWKTGGKYSPLHF
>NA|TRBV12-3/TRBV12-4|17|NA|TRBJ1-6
TGTGCCAGCAGTCCCGATTTCGGCGTGAGCTGGAATTCACCCCCCCACTTT
CASSPDFGVSWNSPPHF
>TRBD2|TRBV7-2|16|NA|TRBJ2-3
TGTGCCAGCAGCCCAGGGCATAGCGGGGCTCGGGATACGCAGTATTTT
CASSPGHSGARDTQYF
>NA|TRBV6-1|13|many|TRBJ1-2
TGTGCCAGCAGTCTTGGGAGTCACTATGGCTACACCTTC
CASSLGSHYGYTF
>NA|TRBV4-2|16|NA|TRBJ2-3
TGTGCCAGCAGCCAAGACGGAGGAGAGGGTTCAGATACGCAGTATTTT
CASSQDGGEGSDTQYF
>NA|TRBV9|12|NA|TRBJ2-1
TGTGCCAGCAGCGTAGCCCCCAATGAGCAGTTCTTC
CASSVAPNEQFF
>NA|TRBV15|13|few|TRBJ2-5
TGTGCCACCAGTTTCCCAACACAAGAGACCCAGTACTTC
CATSFPTQETQYF
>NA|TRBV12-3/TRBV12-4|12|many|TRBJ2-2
TGTGCCAGCAACAGGGCCACCGGGGAGCTGTTTTTT
CASNRATGELFF
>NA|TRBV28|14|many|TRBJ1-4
TGTGCCAGCAGTTTATCAGGATCTAATGAAAAACTGTTTTTT
CASSLSGSNEKLFF
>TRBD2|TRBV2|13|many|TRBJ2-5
TGTGCCGTTAATAGCGGGAGAGGGGAGACCCAGTACTTC
CAVNSGRGETQYF
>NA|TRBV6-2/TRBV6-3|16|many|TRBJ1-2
TGTGCCAGCAGTTCTGCCCTGGCGTGGGGTAACTATGGCTACACCTTC
CASSSALAWGNYGYTF
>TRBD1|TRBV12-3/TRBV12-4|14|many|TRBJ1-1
TGTGCCAGCAGCGCAGGGGGCGGGCACACTGAAGCTTTCTTT
CASSAGGGHTEAFF
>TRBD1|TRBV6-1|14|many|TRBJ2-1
TGTGCCAGCGCTATGAAACAGGGGGTGGATGAGCAGTTCTTC
CASAMKQGVDEQFF
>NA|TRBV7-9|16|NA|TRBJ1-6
TGTGCCAGCAGCTCCGAAGGAGGCTCCTATAATTCACCCCTCCACTTT
CASSSEGGSYNSPLHF
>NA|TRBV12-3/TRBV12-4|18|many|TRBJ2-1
TGTGCCAGCAGTTTCCCCAGAGGGGAACAAAGCTCCTACAATGAGCAGTTCTTC
CASSFPRGEQSSYNEQFF
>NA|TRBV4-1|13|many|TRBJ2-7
TGTGCCAGCAGCCAAGATCTGGGGGGCGAGCAGTACTTC
CASSQDLGGEQYF
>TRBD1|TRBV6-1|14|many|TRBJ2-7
TGTGCCAGCACTAAAGACAGGGCATCCTACGAGCAGTACTTC
CASTKDRASYEQYF
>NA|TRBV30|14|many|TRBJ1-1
TGTGCCTGGGTTTCGGGGGGGGGGAGAAGTGAAGCTTTCTTT
CAWVSGGGRSEAFF
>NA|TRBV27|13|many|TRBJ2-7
TGTGCCAGCTCCGGGACGGACTCCTACGAGCAGTACTTC
CASSGTDSYEQYF
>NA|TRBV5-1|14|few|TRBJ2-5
TGCGCCAGCAGCTGGGGGGCACTACAAGAGACCCAGTACTTC
CASSWGALQETQYF